Below, 30 T cell receptor beta chains from the same sample are listed, as sequenced in a study of metastatic and nonmetastatic thyroid tumors. TCRdb recomputed clones from the PCR reads via MiXCR. The top ten hold approximately 15% of the sample, which has 17,000 or so clones, less than 30% seen once. None of the patients had undergone any treatment ahead of thyroid surgery. The sequencing sample was made of adjacent normal tissue. The source of these receptors is a female donor with papillary thyroid cancer or a benign thyroid nodule (not recorded which). Some clones in this sample may be carry-over from other donors' samples.

The chain combines TRBV7-2 with TRBJ2-1, with a weak D call TRBD2 (6 bases). Trimming pared 5 bases from V and 9 bases from J, leaving 17 bases between. The CDR3 totals 14 residues. CDR1 SGHTA and CDR2 FQGNSA come from the germline V gene. The CDR3 loop is CASSLRRGRSEQFF. The CDR3 region has the DNA TGTGCCAGCAGCCTAAGGCGGGGCAGGAGTGAGCAGTTCTTC.

In the case of this clone: At one end, the junction sequence differs from germline, possibly due to a read error. CDR3 protein: CSSSVGGGAGMSYEQYF. CDR3 sequence (DNA): TGCTCCAGCAGTGTAGGGGGTGGGGCAGGGATGTCCTACGAGCAGTACTTC. The genes are TRBV10-2 and TRBJ2-7, with D possibly TRBD1 on 6 matching bases. The CDR3 length is 17 residues. Germline V gives CDR1 WSHSY, CDR2 SAAADI.

This clone is medium-sized within its sample. The rearrangement links TRBV6-1 to TRBJ2-1; no clear D gene. Germline assignment: CDR1 MNHNS and CDR2 SASEGT. V lost 6 bases, J lost 7 bases, and 7 bases lay in between. This CDR3 comprises 11 residues. CDR3 in DNA: TGTGCCAGCAGGATGGTAAATGAGCAGTTCTTC. It specifies CASRMVNEQFF.

The V and J genes are TRBV9 and TRBJ2-7; 10 bases match TRBD2. The germline V gene has CDR1 SGDLS and CDR2 YYNGEE. With V trimmed by 3 bases and J by 6 bases, 12 bases remained unmatched. The CDR3 is 16 amino acids. The CDR3: CASSAGTSAGAGEQYF. CDR3 in DNA: TGTGCCAGCAGCGCAGGGACTAGCGCCGGCGCGGGCGAGCAGTACTTC.

CDR3 sequence reads: CASSQAPNTGELFF. The CDR3 region has the DNA TGTGCCAGCAGCCAGGCCCCAAACACCGGGGAGCTGTTTTTT. The chain couples TRBV6-1 to TRBJ2-2, with D unresolved. Trimming took 6 bases from V and 2 from J, leaving 10 bases between them. CDR1 and CDR2 from the germline V gene are MNHNS and SASEGT. The CDR3 loop spans 14 amino acids.

The chain combines TRBV7-8 with TRBJ1-1, with TRBD1 identical over 8 bases. This CDR3 is built from 16 residues. The germline V gene has CDR1 SGHVS and CDR2 FQNEAQ. The V segment lost 6 bases and the J segment 6 bases; nucleotides outside the gene matches: 15. The DNA for the CDR3 is TGTGCCAGCAGTTCTGCTAGGACAGGGATCGAGTCTGAAGCTTTCTTT. Translating it yields CASSSARTGIESEAFF.

This clone was found a few times. The chain recombines TRBV10-2 with TRBJ2-7; tentative D call: TRBD1 (6 bases). This CDR3 has 17 amino acids. Germline lookup yields CDR1 WSHSY and CDR2 SAAADI. Trimming shortened V by 4 bases and J by 1 base, and 20 bases separated the two germline ends. The CDR3 protein is CASSVGGGAGMSYEQYF. Here the CDR3 DNA reads TGCGCCAGCAGTGTAGGGGGTGGGGCAGGGATGTCCTACGAGCAGTACTTC.

The chain links TRBV12-3 or TRBV12-4 to TRBJ2-7; tentatively, D is TRBD1 (6 bases). V lost 6 bases and J 5 bases, leaving 8 bases between the germline ends. There are 11 residues in the CDR3. The CDR3 DNA sequence: TGTGCCAGCAGCAGGGGCCACGAGCAGTACGTC. Its translation: CASSRGHEQYV.

The V and J genes are TRBV6-1 and TRBJ2-7; D uncertain. The CDR3 contains 14 residues. CDR1 and CDR2 (germline): MNHNS, SASEGT. Trimming stripped 1 base from V and 6 bases from J, with 13 bases between. CDR3 residues: CASSEGLFMGEQYF. The CDR3 bases are TGTGCCAGCAGTGAAGGGCTGTTCATGGGCGAGCAGTACTTC.

The J gene is TRBJ1-1, the V gene TRBV2; D is perhaps TRBD1 (5 bases). The CDR3 is made up of 13 amino acids. Trimming left V 6 bases short and J 0 bases short, with 8 bases between. Germline CDR1 SNHLY, CDR2 FYNNEI. The CDR3, as DNA: TGTGCCAGCAGGGGGGATATGAACACTGAAGCTTTCTTT. Amino acids: CASRGDMNTEAFF.

This chain joins TRBV13 and TRBJ2-7, with D tentatively TRBD2 (6 bases). Germline loops: CDR1 PRHDT, CDR2 FYEKMQ (reference sequence). Deletions cut 5 bases from V and 5 bases from J, with 16 bases between. The CDR3 contains 14 residues. CDR3 residues: CASSPRLGRNEQYF. The DNA for the CDR3 is TGTGCCAGCAGCCCTCGACTAGGACGTAACGAGCAGTACTTC.

The V call is TRBV19, the J call TRBJ1-3; D call uncertain. The germline CDR1 and CDR2 sequences are LNHDA and SQIVND (reference sequence). The CDR3 covers 15 residues. V was clipped by 3 bases and J by 1 base, with 10 bases between them. The CDR3 here is CASSIAVTSGNTIYF. The DNA of the CDR3 is TGTGCCAGTAGTATCGCCGTTACTTCTGGAAACACCATATATTTT.

This clone came up a few times. This chain links TRBV5-1 with TRBJ1-2; the match to TRBD1 covers 7 bases. The CDR3 has 16 amino acids. The germline gives CDR1 SGHRS, CDR2 YFSETQ. Trimming removed 5 bases from V and 1 base from J; junction bases left unmatched: 11. The CDR3 sequence is CASRAGDRVINYGYTF. CDR3 DNA sequence: TGCGCCAGCAGGGCCGGAGACAGGGTAATTAACTATGGCTACACCTTC.

This clone was observed at least ten times. A much larger clone differs from this one at a single base, so this may be a read error. No conserved phenylalanine or tryptophan is present at the end of the CDR3, so a read error is the likely explanation. The chain joins TRBV20-1 to TRBJ2-1, with 9 bases fitting TRBD1. The V segment lost 6 bases and the J segment 4 bases; nucleotides outside the gene matches: 7. The CDR3 consists of 14 residues. CDR1 is DFQATT, CDR2 SNEGSKA, per germline (reference sequence). As DNA, the CDR3 is TGCAGTGCCCCCAGCGGGACAGGGTACAATGAGCAGTTCGTC. It yields the protein CSAPSGTGYNEQFV.

The CDR3 DNA reads as TGTGCCAGCAGCTTAGGGGAGCTGAGCACCGGGGAGCTGTTTTTT. It encodes CASSLGELSTGELFF. The gene calls are TRBV13 and TRBJ2-2; D gene ambiguous. Trimming took off 0 bases at V and 4 bases at J, with 9 bases between the two ends. The CDR3 contains 15 residues. The germline CDR1 and CDR2 sequences are PRHDT and FYEKMQ (reference sequence).

By proportion, this clone is medium-sized. The chain carries TRBV12-3 or TRBV12-4 and TRBJ2-2; D may correspond to TRBD1 or TRBD2 (5 bases each). The germline V and J ends were trimmed by 4 bases and 7 bases, with 25 bases remaining between them. This CDR3 has 18 amino acids. This CDR3 is CASSWGILVGEGSGELFF. The CDR3 nucleotides are TGTGCCAGCAGTTGGGGGATACTAGTTGGCGAGGGGAGCGGGGAGCTGTTTTTT.

DNA of the CDR3: TGTGCCAGCAGTTTATGGTCAGGGTCTAATGAAAAACTGTTTTTT. This encodes CASSLWSGSNEKLFF. The rearrangement uses TRBV28 and TRBJ1-4; D might be TRBD1 (5 bases). Germline values: CDR1 MDHEN, CDR2 SYDVKM. The V gene lost 0 bases and the J gene lost 3 bases, with 8 bases spanning the gap. This CDR3 is 15 amino acids long.

Concerning this clone: The final CDR3 position lacks the conserved phenylalanine or tryptophan, pointing to a likely read error. The chain joins TRBV30 to TRBJ2-7, with TRBD2 matching over 11 bases. Per germline, CDR1 GTSNPN and CDR2 SVGIG (reference sequence). J was trimmed by 3 bases and V by 3 bases; bases with no gene match: 7. This CDR3 spans 15 amino acids. DNA for the CDR3: TGTGCCTGGAGCTCACTAGCGGGGGCAAGCTACGAGCAGTACCTC. Its translation: CAWSSLAGASYEQYL.

By sample share, this clone is medium-sized. The V gene is TRBV6-1, the J gene TRBJ1-5, with 8 bases fitting TRBD1. The CDR3 runs 16 residues. V shed 7 bases and J 2 bases; nucleotides not matched to a gene: 10. Germline CDR1 and CDR2: MNHNS and SASEGT. The DNA of the CDR3 is TGTGCCAGCACCGACAGGGGACGTATTGGCAATCAGCCCCAGCATTTT. Protein sequence: CASTDRGRIGNQPQHF.

As concerns this clone: A read error may be the cause here, since a much bigger clone is one base away. The V call is TRBV6-1, the J call TRBJ2-5, with 7 bases identical to TRBD1. Per the germline V gene, CDR1 is MNHNS and CDR2 is SASEGT. The V and J ends lost 6 bases and 5 bases, in that order; junction bases with no gene match: 9. CDR3 length equals 14 residues. As DNA, the CDR3 is TGTGCCAGCAGCTATAGTAGGGGGCTGGAGACCCAGTACTTC. It yields the protein CASSYSRGLETQYF.

The V and J genes are TRBV20-1 and TRBJ1-1; no firm D call. CDR1 and CDR2 (germline): DFQATT, SNEGSKA (reference sequence). V shed 4 bases and J shed 1 base, with 4 bases lying between them. This CDR3 contains 11 residues. In DNA, the CDR3 is TGCAGTGCTATCCCGAACACTGAAGCTTTCTTT. Translation gives CSAIPNTEAFF.

This clone is labeled medium-sized. V gene TRBV10-3 combines with J gene TRBJ2-1, with 8 nucleotides matching TRBD2. After removal of 2 bases from V and 6 bases from J, the junction contained 9 bases not matched to a gene. The length of the CDR3 is 16 residues. Germline V gene lookup returns CDR1 ENHRY and CDR2 SYGVKD. The CDR3: CAISEVSGGGSNEQFF. The CDR3 bases are TGTGCCATCAGTGAGGTGTCGGGAGGGGGGAGCAATGAGCAGTTCTTC.

This clone is labeled as medium-sized. V and J are TRBV25-1 and TRBJ2-7; 7 bases fit TRBD2. This CDR3 region has 18 residues. V gave up 4 bases and J gave up 3 bases; unmatched junction bases: 18. Germline CDR1 MGHDK, CDR2 SYGVNS. Here the CDR3 DNA reads TGTGCCAGCAGTGGAACGACAAACAACCGGGACTACAACTACGAGCAGTACTTC. It translates to CASSGTTNNRDYNYEQYF.

This clone showed up just once. The chain combines TRBV9 with TRBJ2-3, with D possibly matching TRBD2 (6 bases). CDR1 is SGDLS, CDR2 YYNGEE, per germline. The CDR3 sequence is 15 residues long. V was pared by 2 bases and J by 2 bases, with 12 bases between. This chain's CDR3 is CASSVGGLITDTQYF. The CDR3 DNA is TGTGCCAGCAGCGTCGGAGGGCTAATCACAGATACGCAGTATTTT.

This chain joins TRBV19 and TRBJ1-5, with a weak D call TRBD1 (5 bases). Germline V gives CDR1 LNHDA, CDR2 SQIVND (reference sequence). This CDR3 has 12 amino acids. V lost 5 bases, J lost 7 bases, and 9 bases lay in between. The CDR3 region has the DNA TGTGCCAGTAGTTGGAGGGGACAGCCCCAGCATTTT. Translating it yields CASSWRGQPQHF.

The chain uses TRBV30 and TRBJ1-3, with D unresolved. Between the trimmed V and J ends, which lost 3 bases and 0 bases, there was a span of 9 bases. The CDR3 loop spans 14 amino acids. The germline CDR1 and CDR2 sequences are GTSNPN and SVGIG (reference sequence). The CDR3 spells CAWRRGSSGNTIYF. For the CDR3, the DNA is TGTGCCTGGAGGAGAGGAAGCTCTGGAAACACCATATATTTT.

The chain links TRBV20-1 to TRBJ2-3; 7 bases align to TRBD2. Germline V lookup: CDR1 DFQATT, CDR2 SNEGSKA (reference sequence). The CDR3 loop spans 15 amino acids. The J segment lost 6 bases and the V segment lost 3 bases, leaving 12 bases of the junction unmatched. CDR3 sequence: CSARAPLAREDTQYF. The CDR3, as DNA: TGCAGTGCTAGGGCCCCACTAGCGAGAGAGGATACGCAGTATTTT.

The chain carries TRBV7-8 and TRBJ2-7, with TRBD2 matching over 7 bases. The CDR3 is made up of 14 amino acids. Germline V gene data show CDR1 as SGHVS and CDR2 as FQNEAQ. V lost 5 bases to trimming and J lost 5 bases; unmatched junction nucleotides: 9. CDR3: CASSLRSGTHEQYF. Written as DNA, the CDR3 is TGTGCCAGCAGCCTGCGGAGCGGGACCCACGAGCAGTACTTC.

The chain joins TRBV6-4 to TRBJ2-3; D remains ambiguous. Trimming left V 2 bases short and J 2 bases short, with 8 bases between. The CDR3 runs 14 residues. Germline CDR1 and CDR2: MRHNA and SNTAGT. For the CDR3, the DNA is TGTGCCAGCAGTGACCTCGGCGCCACAGATACGCAGTATTTT. Residues: CASSDLGATDTQYF.

This clone turned up a few times. The rearrangement links TRBV5-4 to TRBJ2-1, with 8 bases fitting TRBD2. The V gene's germline CDR1 is SGHNT and CDR2 YYREEE (reference sequence). This CDR3 spans 13 amino acids. J lost 8 bases, V lost 3 bases, and 4 bases had no gene match. The CDR3 loop reads CASSSTSDDEQFF. CDR3 bases: TGTGCCAGCAGCTCGACTAGCGACGATGAGCAGTTCTTC.